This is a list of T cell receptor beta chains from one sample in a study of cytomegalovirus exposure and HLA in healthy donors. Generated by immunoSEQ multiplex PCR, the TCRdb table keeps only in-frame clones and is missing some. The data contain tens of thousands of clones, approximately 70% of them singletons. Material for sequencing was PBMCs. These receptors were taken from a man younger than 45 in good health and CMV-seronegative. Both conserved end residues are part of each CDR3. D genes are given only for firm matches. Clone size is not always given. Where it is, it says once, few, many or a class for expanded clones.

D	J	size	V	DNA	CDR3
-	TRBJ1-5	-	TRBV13	TGTGCCAGCAGCTTAGGGCGGAACAATCAGCCCCAGCATTTT	CASSLGRNNQPQHF
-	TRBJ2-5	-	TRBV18	TGTGCCAGCTCACCTCCTTACAGGGAAGAGACCCAGTACTTC	CASSPPYREETQYF
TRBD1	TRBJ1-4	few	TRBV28	TGTGCCAGCAGCCAGGGCACAGGGGTTAACGAAAAACTGTTTTTT	CASSQGTGVNEKLFF
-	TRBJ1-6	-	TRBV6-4	TGTGCCAGCAGAGAGAGCTCCTATAATTCACCCCTCCACTTT	CASRESSYNSPLHF
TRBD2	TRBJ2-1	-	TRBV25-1	TGTGCCAGCAGTGTGGCGGGGGGAGGCTACAATGAGCAGTTCTTC	CASSVAGGGYNEQFF
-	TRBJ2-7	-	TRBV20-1	TGCAGTGCTAGGGAGTCCCGGGTGGAGTACTTC	CSARESRVEYF
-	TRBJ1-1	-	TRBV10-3	TGTGCCATCAGACGGGACTCGCACACTGAAGCTTTCTTT	CAIRRDSHTEAFF
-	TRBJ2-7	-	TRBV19	TGTGCCAGTAGTCCCGTTACAGGGTCCCACGAGCAGTACTTC	CASSPVTGSHEQYF
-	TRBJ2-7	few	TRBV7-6	TGTGCCAGCAGCCCTTCCGTTGACTACACGGGGTACGAGCAGTACTTC	CASSPSVDYTGYEQYF
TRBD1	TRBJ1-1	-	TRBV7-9	TGTGCCAGCAGCTTAGGGGCAGGGGGCTTCACTGAAGCTTTCTTT	CASSLGAGGFTEAFF
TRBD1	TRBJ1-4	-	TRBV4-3	TGCGCCAGCAGCTCGGGACAGCCGGGGGCTAATGAAAAACTGTTTTTT	CASSSGQPGANEKLFF
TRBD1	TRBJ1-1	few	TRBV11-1	TGTGCCAGCAGCCCGAACCGGGACAGCAACACTGAAGCTTTCTTT	CASSPNRDSNTEAFF
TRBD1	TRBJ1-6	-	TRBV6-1	TGTGCCAGCAGTGCCCCGACAGGGGTAGCGGGTTCACCCCTCCACTTT	CASSAPTGVAGSPLHF
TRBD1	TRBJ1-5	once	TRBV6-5	TGTGCCAGCAGAAGGACAGGGCATCAGCCCCAGCATTTT	CASRRTGHQPQHF
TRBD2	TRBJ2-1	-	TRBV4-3	TGCGCCAGCAGCCAAGACGGGCGGGGGGGTAATGAGCAGTTCTTC	CASSQDGRGGNEQFF
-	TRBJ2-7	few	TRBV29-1	TGCAGCGTTGATTACCAGGGGAAGACCGAGCAGTACTTC	CSVDYQGKTEQYF
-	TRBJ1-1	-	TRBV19	TGTGCCAGTAATTTGTTAAGGGGGAACACTGAAGCTTTCTTT	CASNLLRGNTEAFF
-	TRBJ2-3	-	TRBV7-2	TGTGCCAGCAGCTCCCGAGAGGGAGATACGCAGTATTTT	CASSSREGDTQYF
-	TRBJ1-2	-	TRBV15	TGTGCCACCAGTTGGGCCAGCTATGGCTACACCTTC	CATSWASYGYTF